The subject of this entry is one T cell receptor (beta chain). Documented time point: newly diagnosed GD, antithyroid drugs for less than 3 months. PBMCs provided the RNA from which the TCR library was made. As a group, patients came from one endocrinology department in Xi'an, China. This entry is derived from a study of regulatory T cells in long-lasting Graves disease. In building TCR beta libraries, iRepertoire HTBI primers were used together with Arm-PCR of CDR3 regions. TCRdb recomputed calls from the multiplex PCR reads with MiXCR, one row per CDR3 protein. This table has 350,000 to 500,000 distinct CDR3 sequences, 16% appearing once. This CDR3 is built from 11 residues. In germline, CDR1 is WNHNN, CDR2 SYGVQD (reference sequence). V was trimmed by 4 bases and J by 10 bases, leaving 8 bases between them. The sample was also reused in another study, on T cells in Graves' hyperthyroidism and ophthalmopathy.

Source: peripheral blood mononuclear cells (PBMCs), taken at new diagnosis, from a patient treated with antithyroid drugs. The V and J genes are TRBV10-1 and TRBJ2-1; D may be TRBD2 (5 bases). This receptor was identified in a woman between 25 and 40 years old with Graves disease. The CDR3 reads CASSVEDEQFF. CDR3 DNA: TGCGCCAGCAGTGTGGAGGACGAGCAGTTCTTC.